This T cell receptor beta chain was obtained from a study of cytomegalovirus exposure and HLA in healthy donors. The study, taken as a whole, reports: Associated with cytomegalovirus, according to the listing, were around 170 TCR beta chains.

Generated by immunoSEQ multiplex PCR, the TCRdb table keeps only in-frame clones and is missing some. The sample holds 100,000 to 120,000 clones, roughly 90% seen once. This CDR3 is 15 amino acids long. Unmatched junction bases numbered 3, after V lost 0 bases and J lost 7 bases. The V gene's germline CDR1 is GTSNPN and CDR2 SVGIG (reference sequence). This clone appeared a few times. The antigen is not known. This clonotype was sampled from a woman in her twenties or thirties in good health and CMV-seropositive. The chain carries TRBV30 and TRBJ1-6; 10 nucleotides align to TRBD1. What was sequenced was PBMCs. CDR3: CAWSVPTGGNSPLHF. CDR3 DNA: TGTGCCTGGAGTGTACCGACAGGGGGCAATTCACCCCTCCACTTT.